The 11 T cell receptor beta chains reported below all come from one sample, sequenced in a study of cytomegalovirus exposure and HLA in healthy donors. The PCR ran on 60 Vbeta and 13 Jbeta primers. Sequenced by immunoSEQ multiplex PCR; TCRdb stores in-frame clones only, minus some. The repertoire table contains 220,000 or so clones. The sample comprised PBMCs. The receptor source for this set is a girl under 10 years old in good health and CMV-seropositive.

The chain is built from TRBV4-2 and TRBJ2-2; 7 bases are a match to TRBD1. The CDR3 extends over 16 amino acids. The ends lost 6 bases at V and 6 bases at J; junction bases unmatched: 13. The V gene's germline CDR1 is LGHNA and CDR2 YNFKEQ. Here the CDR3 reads CASSHAGDRVSGELFF. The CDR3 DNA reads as TGTGCCAGCAGTCATGCCGGCGACAGGGTGTCCGGGGAGCTGTTTTTT.

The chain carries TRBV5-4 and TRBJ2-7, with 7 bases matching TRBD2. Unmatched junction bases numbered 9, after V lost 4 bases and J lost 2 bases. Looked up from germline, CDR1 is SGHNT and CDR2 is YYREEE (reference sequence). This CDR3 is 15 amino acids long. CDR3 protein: CASSRAPSGTYEQYF. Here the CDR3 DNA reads TGTGCCAGCAGCCGGGCGCCTAGCGGTACCTACGAGCAGTACTTC.

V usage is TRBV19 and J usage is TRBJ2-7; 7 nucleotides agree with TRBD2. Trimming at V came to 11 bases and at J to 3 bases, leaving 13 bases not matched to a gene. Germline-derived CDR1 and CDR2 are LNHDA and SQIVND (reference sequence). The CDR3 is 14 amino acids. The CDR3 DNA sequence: TGTGCCTCCTCAAGACAGCGGGACGACTACGAGCAGTACTTC. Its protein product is CASSRQRDDYEQYF.

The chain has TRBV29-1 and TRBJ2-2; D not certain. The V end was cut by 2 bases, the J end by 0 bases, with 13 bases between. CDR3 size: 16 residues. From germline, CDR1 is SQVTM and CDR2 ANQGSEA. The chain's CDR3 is CSVELDSNSNTGELFF. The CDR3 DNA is TGCAGCGTTGAATTAGATTCCAACTCGAACACCGGGGAGCTGTTTTTT.

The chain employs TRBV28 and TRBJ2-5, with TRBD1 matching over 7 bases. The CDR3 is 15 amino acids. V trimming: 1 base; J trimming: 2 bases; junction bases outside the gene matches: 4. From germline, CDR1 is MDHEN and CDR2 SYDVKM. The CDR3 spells CASSLSGTDQETQYF. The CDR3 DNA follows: TGTGCCAGCAGTTTATCCGGGACAGATCAAGAGACCCAGTACTTC.

The DNA for the CDR3 is TGTGCCAGCAGTTACATGGAGGCAGGGGGCGGCTACACCTTC. Translation gives CASSYMEAGGGYTF. This sequence joins TRBV6-5 and TRBJ1-2; 8 bases map to TRBD1. This CDR3 is 14 amino acids long. CDR1 MNHEY and CDR2 SVGAGI come from the germline V gene. The J segment lost 8 bases and the V segment lost 2 bases, leaving 7 bases of the junction unmatched.

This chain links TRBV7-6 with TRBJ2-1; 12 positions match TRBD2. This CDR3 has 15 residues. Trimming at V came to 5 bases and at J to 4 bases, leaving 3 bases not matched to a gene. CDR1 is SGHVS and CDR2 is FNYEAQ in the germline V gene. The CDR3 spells CASSPTSGRYNEQFF. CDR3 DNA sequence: TGTGCCAGCAGCCCTACTAGCGGGAGGTACAATGAGCAGTTCTTC.

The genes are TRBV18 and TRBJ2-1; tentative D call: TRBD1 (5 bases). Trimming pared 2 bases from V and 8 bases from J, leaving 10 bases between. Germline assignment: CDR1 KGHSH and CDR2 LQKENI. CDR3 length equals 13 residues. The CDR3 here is CASSPKGAHEQFF. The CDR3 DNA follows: TGTGCCAGCTCACCAAAAGGGGCGCATGAGCAGTTCTTC.

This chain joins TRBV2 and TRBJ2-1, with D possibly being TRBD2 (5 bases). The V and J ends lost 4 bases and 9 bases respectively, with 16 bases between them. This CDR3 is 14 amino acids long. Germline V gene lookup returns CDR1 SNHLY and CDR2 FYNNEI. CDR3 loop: CASSGTPYGVEQFF. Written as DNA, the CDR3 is TGTGCCAGCAGTGGAACACCTTACGGGGTTGAGCAGTTCTTC.

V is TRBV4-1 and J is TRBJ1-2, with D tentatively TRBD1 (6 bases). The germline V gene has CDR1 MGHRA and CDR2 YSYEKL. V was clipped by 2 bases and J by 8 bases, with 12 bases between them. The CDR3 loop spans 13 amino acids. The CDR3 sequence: CASSQRGQSGYTF. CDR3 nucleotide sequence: TGCGCCAGCAGCCAACGCGGACAGAGCGGCTACACCTTC.

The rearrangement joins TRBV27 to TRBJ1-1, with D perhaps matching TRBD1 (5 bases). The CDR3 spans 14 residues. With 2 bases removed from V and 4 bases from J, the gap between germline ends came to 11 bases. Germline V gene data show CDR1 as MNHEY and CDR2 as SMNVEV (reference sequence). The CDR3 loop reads CASSLKADSTEAFF. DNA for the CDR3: TGTGCCAGCAGTTTAAAGGCCGACAGCACTGAAGCTTTCTTT.